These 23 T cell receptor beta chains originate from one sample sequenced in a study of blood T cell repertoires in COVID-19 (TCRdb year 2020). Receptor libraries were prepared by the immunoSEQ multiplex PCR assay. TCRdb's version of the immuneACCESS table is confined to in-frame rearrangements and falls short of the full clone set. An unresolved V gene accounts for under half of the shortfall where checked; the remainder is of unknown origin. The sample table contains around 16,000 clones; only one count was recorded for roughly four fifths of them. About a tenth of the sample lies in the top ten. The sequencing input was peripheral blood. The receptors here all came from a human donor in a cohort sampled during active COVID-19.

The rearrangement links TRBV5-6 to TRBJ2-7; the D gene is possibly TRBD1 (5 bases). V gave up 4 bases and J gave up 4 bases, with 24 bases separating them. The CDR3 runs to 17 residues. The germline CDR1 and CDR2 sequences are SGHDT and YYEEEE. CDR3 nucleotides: TGTGCCAGCAGCCCTAAAAAGGGGATCCTACGTTCGTACGAGCAGTACTTC. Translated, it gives CASSPKKGILRSYEQYF.

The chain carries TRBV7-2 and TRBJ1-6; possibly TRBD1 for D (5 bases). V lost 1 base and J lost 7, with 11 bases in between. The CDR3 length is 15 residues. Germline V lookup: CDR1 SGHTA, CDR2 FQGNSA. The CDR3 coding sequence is TGTGCCAGCAGCTTAGGTGGGGGGACCAATTCACCCCTCCACTTT. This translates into CASSLGGGTNSPLHF.

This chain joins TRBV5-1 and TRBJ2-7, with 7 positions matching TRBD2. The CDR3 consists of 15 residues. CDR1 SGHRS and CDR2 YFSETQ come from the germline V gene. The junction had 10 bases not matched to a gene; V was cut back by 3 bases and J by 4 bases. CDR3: CASSSGLVVGYEQYF. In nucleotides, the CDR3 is TGCGCCAGCAGCTCCGGACTAGTCGTCGGTTACGAGCAGTACTTC.

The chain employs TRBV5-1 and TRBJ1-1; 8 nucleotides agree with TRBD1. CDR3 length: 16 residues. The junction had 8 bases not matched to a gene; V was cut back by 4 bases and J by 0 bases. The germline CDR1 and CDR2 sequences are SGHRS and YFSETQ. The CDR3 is CASSRPGQDLNTEAFF. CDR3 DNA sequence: TGCGCCAGCAGCCGACCGGGACAGGATTTGAACACTGAAGCTTTCTTT.

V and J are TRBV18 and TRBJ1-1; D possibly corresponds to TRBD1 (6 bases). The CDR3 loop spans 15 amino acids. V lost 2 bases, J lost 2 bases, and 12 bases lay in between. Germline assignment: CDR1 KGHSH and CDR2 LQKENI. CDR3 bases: TGTGCCAGCTCACCAAGCACAGGGCCCAACACTGAAGCTTTCTTT. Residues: CASSPSTGPNTEAFF.

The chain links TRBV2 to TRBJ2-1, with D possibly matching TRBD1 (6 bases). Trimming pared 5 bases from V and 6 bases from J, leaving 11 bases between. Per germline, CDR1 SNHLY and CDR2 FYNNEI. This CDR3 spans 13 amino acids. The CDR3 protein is CASSRTVFNEQFF. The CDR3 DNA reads TGTGCCAGCAGTAGGACAGTTTTCAATGAGCAGTTCTTC.

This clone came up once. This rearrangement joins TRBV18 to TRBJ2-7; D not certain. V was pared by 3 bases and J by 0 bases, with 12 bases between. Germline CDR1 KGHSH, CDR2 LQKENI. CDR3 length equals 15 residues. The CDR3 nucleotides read TGTGCCAGCTCACCCCTTAGCAGCCGCTCCTACGAGCAGTACTTC. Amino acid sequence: CASSPLSSRSYEQYF.

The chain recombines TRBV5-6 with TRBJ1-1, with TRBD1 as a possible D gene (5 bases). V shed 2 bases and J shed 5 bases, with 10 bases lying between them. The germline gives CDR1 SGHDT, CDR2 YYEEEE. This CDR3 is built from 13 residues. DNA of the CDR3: TGTGCCAGCAGCTTTTTGCGGACAACTGAAGCTTTCTTT. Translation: CASSFLRTTEAFF.

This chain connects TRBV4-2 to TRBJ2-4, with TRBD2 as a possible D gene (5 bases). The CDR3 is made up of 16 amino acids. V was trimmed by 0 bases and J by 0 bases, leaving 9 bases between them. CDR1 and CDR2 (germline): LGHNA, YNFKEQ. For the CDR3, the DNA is TGTGCCAGCAGCCAAGATGAGGCGGGAGCCAAAAACATTCAGTACTTC. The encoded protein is CASSQDEAGAKNIQYF.

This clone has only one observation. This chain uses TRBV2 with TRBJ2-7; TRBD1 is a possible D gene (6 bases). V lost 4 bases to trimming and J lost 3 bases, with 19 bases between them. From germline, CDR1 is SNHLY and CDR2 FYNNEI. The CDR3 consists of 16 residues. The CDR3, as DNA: TGTGCCAGCAGTGTCGGGTTTTGGCAGGGGATCTACGAGCAGTACTTC. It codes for CASSVGFWQGIYEQYF. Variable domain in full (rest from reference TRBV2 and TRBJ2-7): EPEVTQTPSHQVTQMGQEVILRCVPISNHLYFYWYRQILGQKVEFLVSFYNNEISEKSEIFDDQFSVERPDGSNFTLKIRSTKLEDSAMYFCASSVGFWQGIYEQYFGPGTRLTVT.

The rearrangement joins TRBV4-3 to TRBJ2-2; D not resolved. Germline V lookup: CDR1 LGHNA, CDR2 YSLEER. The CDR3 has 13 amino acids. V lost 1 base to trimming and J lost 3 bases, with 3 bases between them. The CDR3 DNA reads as TGCGCCAGCAGCCAAGCGTACACCGGGGAGCTGTTTTTT. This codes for CASSQAYTGELFF.

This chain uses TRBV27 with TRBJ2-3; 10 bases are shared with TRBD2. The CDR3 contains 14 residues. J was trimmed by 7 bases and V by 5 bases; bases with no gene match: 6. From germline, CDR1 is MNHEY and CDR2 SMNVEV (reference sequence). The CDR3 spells CASSQAGGPNTQYF. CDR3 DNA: TGTGCCAGCAGTCAAGCGGGAGGGCCCAATACGCAGTATTTT.

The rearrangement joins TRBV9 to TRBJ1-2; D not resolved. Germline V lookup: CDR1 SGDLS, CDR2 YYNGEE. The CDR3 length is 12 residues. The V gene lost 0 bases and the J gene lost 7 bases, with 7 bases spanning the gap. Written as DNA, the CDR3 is TGTGCCAGCAGCGTAGCAAGCTTTGGCTACACCTTC. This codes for CASSVASFGYTF.

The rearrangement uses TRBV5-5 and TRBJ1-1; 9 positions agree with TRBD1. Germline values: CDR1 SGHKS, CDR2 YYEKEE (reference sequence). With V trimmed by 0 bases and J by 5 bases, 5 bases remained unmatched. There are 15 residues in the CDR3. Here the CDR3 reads CASSLVQGAGTEAFF. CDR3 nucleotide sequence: TGTGCCAGCAGCTTGGTACAGGGGGCTGGGACTGAAGCTTTCTTT.

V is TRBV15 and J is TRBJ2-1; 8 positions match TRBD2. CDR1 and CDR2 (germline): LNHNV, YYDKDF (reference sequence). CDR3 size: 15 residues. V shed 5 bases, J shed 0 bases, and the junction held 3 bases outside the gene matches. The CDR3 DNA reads TGTGCCACCAGCTCCCGGGAGGGCTCCTACAATGAGCAGTTCTTC. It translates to CATSSREGSYNEQFF.

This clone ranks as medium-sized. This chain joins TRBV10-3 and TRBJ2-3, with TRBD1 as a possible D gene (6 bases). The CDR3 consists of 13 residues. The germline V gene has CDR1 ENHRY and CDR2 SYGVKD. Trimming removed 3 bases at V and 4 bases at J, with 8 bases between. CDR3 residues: CAISEQGADTQYF. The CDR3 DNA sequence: TGTGCCATCAGTGAACAGGGCGCAGATACGCAGTATTTT.

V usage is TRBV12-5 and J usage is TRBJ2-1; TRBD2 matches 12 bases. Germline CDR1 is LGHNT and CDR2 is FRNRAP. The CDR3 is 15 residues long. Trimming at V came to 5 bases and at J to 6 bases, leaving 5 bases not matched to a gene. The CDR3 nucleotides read TGTGCTAGTGGTCTCGGACTAGCGGGGTCCAATGAGCAGTTCTTC. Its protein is CASGLGLAGSNEQFF.

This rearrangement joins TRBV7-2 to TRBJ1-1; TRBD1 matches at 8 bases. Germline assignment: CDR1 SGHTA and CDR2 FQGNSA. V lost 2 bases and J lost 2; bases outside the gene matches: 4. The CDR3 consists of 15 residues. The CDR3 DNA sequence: TGTGCCAGCAGCTTAACAGGGGGTAGAAACACTGAAGCTTTCTTT. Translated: CASSLTGGRNTEAFF.

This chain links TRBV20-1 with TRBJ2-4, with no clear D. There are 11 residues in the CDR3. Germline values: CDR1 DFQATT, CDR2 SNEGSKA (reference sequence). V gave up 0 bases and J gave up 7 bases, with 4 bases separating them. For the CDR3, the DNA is TGCAGTGCTAGAGATCTCAACATTCAGTACTTC. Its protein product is CSARDLNIQYF.

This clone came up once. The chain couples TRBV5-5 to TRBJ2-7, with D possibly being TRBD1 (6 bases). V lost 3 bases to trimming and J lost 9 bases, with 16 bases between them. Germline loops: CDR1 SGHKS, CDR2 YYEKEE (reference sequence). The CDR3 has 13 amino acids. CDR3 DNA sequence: TGTGCCAGCAGCTCCCCAGGGGATACCGTGCAGTACTTC. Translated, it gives CASSSPGDTVQYF.

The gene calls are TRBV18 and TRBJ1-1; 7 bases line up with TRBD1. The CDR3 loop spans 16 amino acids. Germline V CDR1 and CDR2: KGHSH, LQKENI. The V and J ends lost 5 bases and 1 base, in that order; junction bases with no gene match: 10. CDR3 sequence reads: CASSGWRDSRNTEAFF. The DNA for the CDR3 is TGTGCCAGCTCAGGATGGAGGGACAGTCGGAACACTGAAGCTTTCTTT.

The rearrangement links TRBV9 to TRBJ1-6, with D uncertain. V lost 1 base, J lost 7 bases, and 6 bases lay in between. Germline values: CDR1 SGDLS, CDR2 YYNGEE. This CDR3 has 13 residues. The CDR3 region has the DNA TGTGCCAGCAGCGTAACGGGGAATTCACCCCTCCACTTT. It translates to CASSVTGNSPLHF.

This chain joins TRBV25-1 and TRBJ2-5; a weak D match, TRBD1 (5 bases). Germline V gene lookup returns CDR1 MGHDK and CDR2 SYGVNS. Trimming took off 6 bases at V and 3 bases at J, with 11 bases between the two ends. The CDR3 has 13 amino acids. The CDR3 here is CASRFTGEETQYF. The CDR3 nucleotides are TGTGCCAGCAGATTTACAGGTGAAGAGACCCAGTACTTC. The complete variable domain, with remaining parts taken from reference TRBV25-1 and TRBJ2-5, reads EADIYQTPRYLVIGTGKKITLECSQTMGHDKMYWYQQDPGMELHLIHYSYGVNSTEKGDLSSESTVSRIRTEHFPLTLESARPSHTSQYLCASRFTGEETQYFGPGTRLLVL.